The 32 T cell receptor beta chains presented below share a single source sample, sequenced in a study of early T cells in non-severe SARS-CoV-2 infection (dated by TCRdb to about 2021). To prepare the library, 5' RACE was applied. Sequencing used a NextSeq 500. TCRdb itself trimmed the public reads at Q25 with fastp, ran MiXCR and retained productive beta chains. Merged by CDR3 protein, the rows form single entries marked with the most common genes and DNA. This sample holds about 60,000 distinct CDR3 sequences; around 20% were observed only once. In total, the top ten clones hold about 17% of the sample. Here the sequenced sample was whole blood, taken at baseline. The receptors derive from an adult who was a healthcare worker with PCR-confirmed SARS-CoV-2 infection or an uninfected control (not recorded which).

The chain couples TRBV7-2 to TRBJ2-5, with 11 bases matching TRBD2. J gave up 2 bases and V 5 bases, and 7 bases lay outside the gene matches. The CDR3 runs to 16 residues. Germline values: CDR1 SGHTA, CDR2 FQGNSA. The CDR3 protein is CASSPRLAGTQETQYF. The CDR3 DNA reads TGTGCCAGCAGCCCCCGACTAGCGGGGACTCAAGAGACCCAGTACTTC.

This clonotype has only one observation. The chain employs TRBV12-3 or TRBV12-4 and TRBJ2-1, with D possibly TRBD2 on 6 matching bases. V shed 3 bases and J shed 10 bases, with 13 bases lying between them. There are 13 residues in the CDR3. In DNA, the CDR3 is TGTGCCAGCAGTTTTGGGACTTTGGAAGAGCAGTTCTTC. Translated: CASSFGTLEEQFF.

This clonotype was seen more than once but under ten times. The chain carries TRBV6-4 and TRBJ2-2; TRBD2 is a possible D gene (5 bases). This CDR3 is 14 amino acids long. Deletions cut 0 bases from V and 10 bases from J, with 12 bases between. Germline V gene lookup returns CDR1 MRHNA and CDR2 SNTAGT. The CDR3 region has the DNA TGTGCCAGCAGTGACTCGAGGGCACCGACGGAGCTGTTTTTT. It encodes CASSDSRAPTELFF.

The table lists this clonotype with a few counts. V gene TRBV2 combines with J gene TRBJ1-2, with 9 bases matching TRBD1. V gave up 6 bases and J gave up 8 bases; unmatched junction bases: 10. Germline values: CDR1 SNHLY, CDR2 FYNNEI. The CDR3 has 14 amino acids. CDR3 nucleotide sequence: TGTGCCAGCAGAGTTACAGGGGGCGCGGTCGGCTACACCTTC. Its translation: CASRVTGGAVGYTF.

In nucleotides, the CDR3 is TGTGCCAGCAGACGGGACGGGTCCACCGGGGAGCTGTTTTTT. This encodes CASRRDGSTGELFF. The chain uses TRBV6-6 and TRBJ2-2; TRBD1 or TRBD2 may be the D gene (5 bases each). Trimming pared 6 bases from V and 4 bases from J, leaving 12 bases between. CDR3 size: 14 residues. Germline assignment: CDR1 MNHNY and CDR2 SVGAGI (reference sequence).

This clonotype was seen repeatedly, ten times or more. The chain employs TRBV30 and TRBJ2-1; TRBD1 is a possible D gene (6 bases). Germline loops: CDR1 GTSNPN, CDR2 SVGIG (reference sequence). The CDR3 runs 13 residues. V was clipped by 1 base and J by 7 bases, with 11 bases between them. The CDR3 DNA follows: TGTGCCTGGAGTGCAGGGGCCGTTAATGAGCAGTTCTTC. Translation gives CAWSAGAVNEQFF.

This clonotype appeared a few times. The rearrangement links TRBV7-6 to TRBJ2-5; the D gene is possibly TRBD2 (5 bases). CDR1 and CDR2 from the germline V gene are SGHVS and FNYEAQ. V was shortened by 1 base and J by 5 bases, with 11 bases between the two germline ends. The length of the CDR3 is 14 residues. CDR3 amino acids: CASSLGTGKETQYF. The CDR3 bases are TGTGCCAGCAGCTTAGGGACCGGGAAGGAGACCCAGTACTTC. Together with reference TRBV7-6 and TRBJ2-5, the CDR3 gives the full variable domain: GAGVSQSPRYKVTKRGQDVALRCDPISGHVSLYWYRQALGQGPEFLTYFNYEAQQDKSGLPNDRFSAERPEGSISTLTIQRTEQRDSAMYRCASSLGTGKETQYFGPGTRLLVL.

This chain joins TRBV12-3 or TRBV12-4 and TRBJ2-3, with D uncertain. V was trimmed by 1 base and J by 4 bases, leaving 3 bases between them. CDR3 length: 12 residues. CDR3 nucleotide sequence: TGTGCCAGCAGTTTAGGGTCAGATACGCAGTATTTT. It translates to CASSLGSDTQYF.

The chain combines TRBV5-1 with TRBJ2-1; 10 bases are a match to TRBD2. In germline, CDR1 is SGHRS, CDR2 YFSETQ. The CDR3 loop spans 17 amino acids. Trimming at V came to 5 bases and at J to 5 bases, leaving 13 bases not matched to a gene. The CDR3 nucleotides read TGCGCCAGCAGTCCTAACCTGCTAGCGGGAGCGAACAATGAGCAGTTCTTC. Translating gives CASSPNLLAGANNEQFF.

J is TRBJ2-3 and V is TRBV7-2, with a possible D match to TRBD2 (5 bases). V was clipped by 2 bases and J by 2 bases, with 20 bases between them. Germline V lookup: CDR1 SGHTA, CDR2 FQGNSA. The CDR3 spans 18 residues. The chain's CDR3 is CASSLPRAWRRTTDTQYF. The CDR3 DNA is TGTGCCAGCAGCTTACCACGCGCATGGCGGAGGACCACAGATACGCAGTATTTT.

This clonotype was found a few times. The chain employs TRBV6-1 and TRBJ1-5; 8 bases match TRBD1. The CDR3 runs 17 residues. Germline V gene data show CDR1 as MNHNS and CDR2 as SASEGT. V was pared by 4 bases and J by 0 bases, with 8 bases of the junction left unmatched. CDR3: CASSVLDRAYSNQPQHF. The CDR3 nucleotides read TGTGCCAGCAGTGTCCTGGACAGGGCCTATAGCAATCAGCCCCAGCATTTT.

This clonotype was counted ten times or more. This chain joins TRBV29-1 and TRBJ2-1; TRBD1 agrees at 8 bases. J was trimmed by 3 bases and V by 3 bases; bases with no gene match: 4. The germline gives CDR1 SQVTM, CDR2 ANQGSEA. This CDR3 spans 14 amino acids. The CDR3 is CSVEGTGSYNEQFF. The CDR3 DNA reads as TGCAGCGTTGAGGGGACAGGAAGCTACAATGAGCAGTTCTTC.

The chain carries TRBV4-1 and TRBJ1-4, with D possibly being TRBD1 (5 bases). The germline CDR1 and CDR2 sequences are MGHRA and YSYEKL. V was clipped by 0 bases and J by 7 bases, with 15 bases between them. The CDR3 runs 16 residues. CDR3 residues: CASSQDNGQKVEKLFF. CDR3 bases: TGCGCCAGCAGCCAAGATAACGGACAAAAGGTTGAAAAACTGTTTTTT.

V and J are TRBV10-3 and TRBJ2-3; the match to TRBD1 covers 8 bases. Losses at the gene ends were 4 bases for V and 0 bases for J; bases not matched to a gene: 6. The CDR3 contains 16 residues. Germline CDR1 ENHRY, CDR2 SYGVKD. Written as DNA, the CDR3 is TGTGCCATCAGTGTGTCTCAGGGGGCTAGCACAGATACGCAGTATTTT. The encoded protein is CAISVSQGASTDTQYF.

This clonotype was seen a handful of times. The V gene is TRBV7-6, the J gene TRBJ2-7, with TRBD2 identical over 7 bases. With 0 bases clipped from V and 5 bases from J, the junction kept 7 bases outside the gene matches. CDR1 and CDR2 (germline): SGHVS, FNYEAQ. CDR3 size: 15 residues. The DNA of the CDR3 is TGTGCCAGCAGCTTAGCGTGGAGCGGGGCCGACGAGCAGTACTTC. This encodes CASSLAWSGADEQYF. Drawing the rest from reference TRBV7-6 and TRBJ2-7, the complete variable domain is GAGVSQSPRYKVTKRGQDVALRCDPISGHVSLYWYRQALGQGPEFLTYFNYEAQQDKSGLPNDRFSAERPEGSISTLTIQRTEQRDSAMYRCASSLAWSGADEQYFGPGTRLTVT.

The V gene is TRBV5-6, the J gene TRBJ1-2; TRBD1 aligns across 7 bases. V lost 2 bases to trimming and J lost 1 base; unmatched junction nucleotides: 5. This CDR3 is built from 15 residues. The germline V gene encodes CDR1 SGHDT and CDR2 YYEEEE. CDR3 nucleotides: TGTGCCAGCAGCTTTGGGACAGCGATTAACTATGGCTACACCTTC. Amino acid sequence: CASSFGTAINYGYTF.

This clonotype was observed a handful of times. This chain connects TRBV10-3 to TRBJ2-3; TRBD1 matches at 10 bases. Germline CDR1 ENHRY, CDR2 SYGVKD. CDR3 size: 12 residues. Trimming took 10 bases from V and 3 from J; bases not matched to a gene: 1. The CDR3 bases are TGTGCCACGGGACAGGGGACAGATACGCAGTATTTT. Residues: CATGQGTDTQYF.

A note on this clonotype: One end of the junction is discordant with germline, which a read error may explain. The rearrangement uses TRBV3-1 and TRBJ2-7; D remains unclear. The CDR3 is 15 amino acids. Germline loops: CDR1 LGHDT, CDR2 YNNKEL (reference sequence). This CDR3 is CASSQEYSAHYKQYF. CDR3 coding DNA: TGTGCCAGCAGCCAAGAATACAGTGCCCACTACAAGCAGTACTTC.

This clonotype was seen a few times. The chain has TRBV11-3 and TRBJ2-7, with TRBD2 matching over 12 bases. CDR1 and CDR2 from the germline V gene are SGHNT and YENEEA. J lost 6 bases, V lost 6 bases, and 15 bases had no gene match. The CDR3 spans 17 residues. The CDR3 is CASRSSGGAFSWSEQYF. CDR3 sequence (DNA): TGTGCCAGCAGGTCTAGCGGGGGGGCCTTCTCTTGGAGCGAGCAGTACTTC.

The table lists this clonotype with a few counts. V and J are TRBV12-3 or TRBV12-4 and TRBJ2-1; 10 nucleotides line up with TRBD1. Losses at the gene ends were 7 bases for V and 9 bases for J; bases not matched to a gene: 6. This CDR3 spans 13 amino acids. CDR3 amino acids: CASNSDRGLEQFF. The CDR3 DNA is TGTGCCAGCAACTCAGACAGGGGGCTTGAGCAGTTCTTC.

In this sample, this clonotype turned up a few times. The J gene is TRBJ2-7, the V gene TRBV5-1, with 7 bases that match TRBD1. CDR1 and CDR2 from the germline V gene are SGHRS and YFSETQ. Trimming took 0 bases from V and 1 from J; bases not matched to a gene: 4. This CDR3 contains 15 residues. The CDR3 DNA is TGCGCCAGCAGCTTGGGAGGGGGCGAGTCCTACGAGCAGTACTTC. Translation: CASSLGGGESYEQYF.

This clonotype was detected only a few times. CDR3 nucleotides: TGTGCCAGCAGCTTAGCGTGGGGGCGCAACGAGCAGTACTTC. Residues: CASSLAWGRNEQYF. The genes are TRBV7-2 and TRBJ2-7; weak D call: TRBD1 (6 bases). The CDR3 contains 14 residues. The ends were cut back, 0 bases at V and 5 bases at J, with 11 bases in the middle. Germline CDR1 reads SGHTA; CDR2 reads FQGNSA.

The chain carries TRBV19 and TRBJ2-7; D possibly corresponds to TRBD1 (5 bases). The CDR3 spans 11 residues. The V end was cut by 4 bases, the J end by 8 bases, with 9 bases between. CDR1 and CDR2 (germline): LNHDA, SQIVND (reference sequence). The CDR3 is CASSNGHQQYF. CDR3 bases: TGTGCCAGTAGTAATGGACACCAGCAGTACTTC.

The CDR3 reads CASSLVRDHQETQYF. The CDR3 DNA sequence: TGTGCCAGCAGCCTCGTCCGGGACCACCAAGAGACCCAGTACTTC. The chain recombines TRBV28 with TRBJ2-5; tentatively, D is TRBD1 or TRBD2 (5 bases each). With 6 bases removed from V and 0 bases from J, the gap between germline ends came to 14 bases. There are 15 residues in the CDR3. CDR1 and CDR2 (germline): MDHEN, SYDVKM. Combining the CDR3 with reference TRBV28 and TRBJ2-5 gives the whole variable domain DVKVTQSSRYLVKRTGEKVFLECVQDMDHENMFWYRQDPGLGLRLIYFSYDVKMKEKGDIPEGYSVSREKKERFSLILESASTNQTSMYLCASSLVRDHQETQYFGPGTRLLVL.

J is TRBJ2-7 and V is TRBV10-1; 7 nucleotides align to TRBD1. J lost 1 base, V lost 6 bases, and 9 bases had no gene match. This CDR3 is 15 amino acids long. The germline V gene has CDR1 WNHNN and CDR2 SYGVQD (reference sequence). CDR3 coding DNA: TGCGCCAGCAGCCAGTACCGGGACAGTTCCTACGAGCAGTACTTC. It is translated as CASSQYRDSSYEQYF.

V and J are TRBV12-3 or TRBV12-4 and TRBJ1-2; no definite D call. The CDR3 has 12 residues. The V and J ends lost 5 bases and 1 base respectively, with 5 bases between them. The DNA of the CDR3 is TGTGCCAGCAGTGCTAATAACTATGGCTACACCTTC. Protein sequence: CASSANNYGYTF.

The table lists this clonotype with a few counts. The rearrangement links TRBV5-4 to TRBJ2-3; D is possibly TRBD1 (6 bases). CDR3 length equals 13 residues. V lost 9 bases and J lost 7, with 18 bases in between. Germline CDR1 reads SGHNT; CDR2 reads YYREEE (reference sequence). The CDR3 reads CATLMKGENTQYF. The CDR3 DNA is TGTGCCACCCTGATGAAGGGGGAAAATACGCAGTATTTT.

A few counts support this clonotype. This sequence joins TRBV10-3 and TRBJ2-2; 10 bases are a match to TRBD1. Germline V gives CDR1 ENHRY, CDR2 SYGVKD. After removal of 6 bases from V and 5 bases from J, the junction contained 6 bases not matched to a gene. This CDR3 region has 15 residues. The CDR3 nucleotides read TGTGCCATCAGGGGACAGGGGAGTAAGACCGGGGAGCTGTTTTTT. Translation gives CAIRGQGSKTGELFF.

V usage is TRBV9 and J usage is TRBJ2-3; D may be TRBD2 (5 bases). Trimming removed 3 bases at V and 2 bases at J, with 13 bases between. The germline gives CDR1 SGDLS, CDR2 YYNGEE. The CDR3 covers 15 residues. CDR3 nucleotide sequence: TGTGCCAGCAGCGCAACACCGGGGAACACAGATACGCAGTATTTT. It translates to CASSATPGNTDTQYF. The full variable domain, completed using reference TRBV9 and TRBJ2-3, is DSGVTQTPKHLITATGQRVTLRCSPRSGDLSVYWYQQSLDQGLQFLIQYYNGEERAKGNILERFSAQQFPDLHSELNLSSLELGDSALYFCASSATPGNTDTQYFGPGTRLTVL.

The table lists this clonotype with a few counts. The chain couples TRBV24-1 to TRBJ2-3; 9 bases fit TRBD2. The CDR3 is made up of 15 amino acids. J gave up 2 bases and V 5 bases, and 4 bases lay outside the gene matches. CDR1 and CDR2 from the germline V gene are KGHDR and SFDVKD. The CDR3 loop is CATSVTSGSTDTQYF. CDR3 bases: TGTGCCACCAGTGTGACTAGCGGATCCACAGATACGCAGTATTTT.

The CDR3 region has the DNA TGCAGTGCTAGAGATCCGTCTACCTCCTACGAGCAGTACTTC. Translated: CSARDPSTSYEQYF. The J gene is TRBJ2-7, the V gene TRBV20-1; no definite D call. Deletions cut 0 bases from V and 0 bases from J, with 9 bases between. The CDR3 extends over 14 amino acids. Germline lookup yields CDR1 DFQATT and CDR2 SNEGSKA (reference sequence).

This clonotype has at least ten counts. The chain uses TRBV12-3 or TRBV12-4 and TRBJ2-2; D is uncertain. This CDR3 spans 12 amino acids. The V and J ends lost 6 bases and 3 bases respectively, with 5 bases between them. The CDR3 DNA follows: TGTGCCAGCAGACTGGACACCGGGGAGCTGTTTTTT. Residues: CASRLDTGELFF.